This entry lists 32 T cell receptor beta chains sequenced from one sample in a study of blood T cell repertoires in COVID-19. Produced via immunoSEQ multiplex PCR; TCRdb's table is partial and in-frame only. The data show around 170,000 clones, with about 86% seen just once and over 13% held by the top ten. Material: peripheral blood. Receptors originate from a man younger than 40 with active or convalescent COVID-19.

The chain recombines TRBV2 with TRBJ2-6; 10 nucleotides agree with TRBD1. This CDR3 comprises 17 residues. Unmatched junction bases numbered 6, after V lost 7 bases and J lost 0 bases. Germline values: CDR1 SNHLY, CDR2 FYNNEI. In DNA form, the CDR3 reads TGTGCCAGCATTCCGGGACAGGGGTACTCTGGGGCCAACGTCCTGACTTTC. Residues: CASIPGQGYSGANVLTF.

This rearrangement joins TRBV5-6 to TRBJ1-1, with 7 bases lining up with TRBD1. The CDR3 runs to 14 residues. With V trimmed by 4 bases and J by 1 base, 4 bases remained unmatched. Germline CDR1 is SGHDT and CDR2 is YYEEEE. The CDR3 here is CASSPQGGNTEAFF. CDR3 in DNA: TGTGCCAGCAGCCCCCAGGGGGGGAACACTGAAGCTTTCTTT.

The genes are TRBV5-1 and TRBJ2-3; weak D call: TRBD1 (6 bases). V dropped 2 bases and J dropped 0 bases, with 10 bases sitting between them. In germline, CDR1 is SGHRS, CDR2 YFSETQ. CDR3 length: 15 amino acids. CDR3 DNA: TGCGCCAGCAGCTTTGACAGGTCTAGCACAGATACGCAGTATTTT. Its translation is CASSFDRSSTDTQYF.

The genes are TRBV30 and TRBJ2-1, with TRBD2 as a possible D gene (6 bases). The length of the CDR3 is 14 residues. The germline V gene encodes CDR1 GTSNPN and CDR2 SVGIG (reference sequence). Trimming left V 5 bases short and J 3 bases short, with 14 bases between. The CDR3 loop is CAWAGGADYNEQFF. In DNA form, the CDR3 reads TGTGCCTGGGCCGGGGGAGCGGACTACAATGAGCAGTTCTTC.

The CDR3 nucleotides are TGTGCCAGTAGTCCGGGTCAACAGGGGGCGATGGGTGGCTACACCTTC. This gives the protein CASSPGQQGAMGGYTF. The chain is built from TRBV19 and TRBJ1-2; 9 bases match TRBD1. The CDR3 is made up of 16 amino acids. V gave up 5 bases and J gave up 7 bases; unmatched junction bases: 14. Germline V lookup: CDR1 LNHDA, CDR2 SQIVND (reference sequence).

The V call is TRBV11-2, the J call TRBJ2-7; D ambiguous. The CDR3 spans 13 residues. Trimming removed 1 base at V and 1 base at J, with 5 bases between. The germline CDR1 and CDR2 sequences are SGHAT and FQNNGV. The CDR3 spells CASSLARSYEQYF. In DNA, the CDR3 is TGTGCCAGCAGCTTAGCGCGGTCCTACGAGCAGTACTTC. The full variable domain, with the rest looked up from reference TRBV11-2 and TRBJ2-7, is EAGVAQSPRYKIIEKRQSVAFWCNPISGHATLYWYQQILGQGPKLLIQFQNNGVVDDSQLPKDRFSAERLKGVDSTLKIQPAKLEDSAVYLCASSLARSYEQYFGPGTRLTVT.

V and J are TRBV18 and TRBJ2-2, with a possible D match to TRBD2 (5 bases). V lost 9 bases and J 4 bases, leaving 15 bases between the germline ends. The CDR3 loop spans 14 amino acids. Germline CDR1 and CDR2: KGHSH and LQKENI. The CDR3 is CASGGSGVTGELFF. Written as DNA, the CDR3 is TGTGCCAGTGGCGGCTCCGGGGTCACCGGGGAGCTGTTTTTT.

This CDR3 reads CAISDPGTSYEQYV. DNA for the CDR3: TGTGCCATCAGTGACCCAGGAACCTCCTACGAGCAGTACGTC. This chain connects TRBV10-3 to TRBJ2-7; D remains ambiguous. Trimming removed 3 bases from V and 0 bases from J, with 9 bases in between. The CDR3 extends over 14 amino acids. Per the germline V gene, CDR1 is ENHRY and CDR2 is SYGVKD.

V gene TRBV18 combines with J gene TRBJ2-1; 11 bases map to TRBD2. The CDR3 loop spans 16 amino acids. The ends lost 3 bases at V and 6 bases at J; junction bases unmatched: 7. Germline V lookup: CDR1 KGHSH, CDR2 LQKENI. CDR3 in amino acids: CASSPWQLAGVNEQFF. The CDR3 DNA is TGTGCCAGCTCACCGTGGCAACTAGCGGGAGTCAATGAGCAGTTCTTC.

The rearrangement uses TRBV9 and TRBJ2-7; D is unresolved. Germline V CDR1 and CDR2: SGDLS, YYNGEE. The V gene lost 4 bases and the J gene lost 3 bases, with 11 bases spanning the gap. The CDR3 has 13 amino acids. CDR3 residues: CASSPATVYEQYF. The CDR3 region has the DNA TGTGCCAGCAGCCCCGCGACTGTCTACGAGCAGTACTTC.

V is TRBV18 and J is TRBJ2-5; unclear D gene. The DNA end lines up better with TRBJ2-7; the J call may be wrong. This CDR3 is 15 amino acids long. Per germline, CDR1 KGHSH and CDR2 LQKENI. Here the CDR3 DNA reads TGTGCCAGCTCACCCCTTGGTCTAGACGCCTACGAGCAGTACTTC. Translated: CASSPLGLDAYEQYF.

The chain links TRBV18 to TRBJ2-5; weak D call: TRBD2 (6 bases). Germline assignment: CDR1 KGHSH and CDR2 LQKENI. Deletions cut 5 bases from V and 2 bases from J, with 15 bases between. The length of the CDR3 is 15 residues. The CDR3 spells CASSSRRGPQETQYF. As DNA, the CDR3 is TGTGCCAGCTCATCGAGGAGGGGCCCACAAGAGACCCAGTACTTC.

The chain employs TRBV7-2 and TRBJ2-5; 9 nucleotides line up with TRBD1. V lost 3 bases to trimming and J lost 0 bases; unmatched junction nucleotides: 5. The CDR3 is made up of 16 amino acids. Germline V gene lookup returns CDR1 SGHTA and CDR2 FQGNSA. The CDR3 loop is CASSFGTGRYQETQYF. As DNA, the CDR3 is TGTGCCAGCAGCTTCGGGACAGGGAGGTACCAAGAGACCCAGTACTTC.

This clone was observed a few times. The chain joins TRBV28 to TRBJ1-6; TRBD1 matches 7 bases. With 6 bases clipped from V and 7 bases from J, the junction kept 15 bases outside the gene matches. The CDR3 runs 17 residues. CDR1 and CDR2 from the germline V gene are MDHEN and SYDVKM. The CDR3 is CASRVQTGRPYNSPLHF. The CDR3 nucleotides read TGTGCCAGCAGGGTACAGACAGGGCGACCATACAATTCACCCCTCCACTTT.

J is TRBJ1-2 and V is TRBV4-1; 12 positions match TRBD1. Unmatched junction bases numbered 12, after V lost 2 bases and J lost 8 bases. The CDR3 loop spans 17 amino acids. Germline V gives CDR1 MGHRA, CDR2 YSYEKL. The CDR3 region is CASSQLGDRGRSGGYTF. The CDR3 coding sequence is TGCGCCAGCAGCCAATTGGGGGACAGGGGGCGTTCAGGCGGCTACACCTTC.

The chain links TRBV5-5 to TRBJ1-4; D remains ambiguous. V was trimmed by 0 bases and J by 5 bases, leaving 2 bases between them. Germline-derived CDR1 and CDR2 are SGHKS and YYEKEE (reference sequence). The CDR3 contains 12 residues. In DNA form, the CDR3 reads TGTGCCAGCAGCTTGGCGAATGAAAAACTGTTTTTT. It yields the protein CASSLANEKLFF.

V is TRBV5-6 and J is TRBJ1-2; tentative D call: TRBD1 (5 bases). Trimming stripped 0 bases from V and 8 bases from J, with 11 bases between. From germline, CDR1 is SGHDT and CDR2 YYEEEE. The CDR3 contains 13 residues. The CDR3 protein is CASSLEGRGGYTF. The CDR3 DNA is TGTGCCAGCAGCTTGGAGGGGCGTGGGGGCTACACCTTC.

In this sample, this clone turned up a few times. V is TRBV7-9 and J is TRBJ2-7, with TRBD2 identical over 14 bases. Trimming took 5 bases from V and 6 from J; bases not matched to a gene: 3. This CDR3 has 14 amino acids. The germline V gene encodes CDR1 SEHNR and CDR2 FQNEAQ (reference sequence). CDR3 loop: CASSPGLAGAEQYF. Written as DNA, the CDR3 is TGTGCCAGCAGCCCGGGACTAGCGGGGGCCGAGCAGTACTTC.

The chain combines TRBV10-1 with TRBJ2-3; D gene unclear. The length of the CDR3 is 11 residues. Germline assignment: CDR1 WNHNN and CDR2 SYGVQD (reference sequence). With 8 bases removed from V and 5 bases from J, the gap between germline ends came to 8 bases. The CDR3 sequence: CASSTGDTQYF. In nucleotides, the CDR3 is TGCGCCAGCTCCACCGGAGATACGCAGTATTTT.

The chain carries TRBV5-4 and TRBJ1-2, with 7 bases lining up with TRBD1. CDR1 and CDR2 from the germline V gene are SGHNT and YYREEE (reference sequence). Trimming at V came to 0 bases and at J to 7 bases, leaving 6 bases not matched to a gene. The CDR3 runs 14 residues. The CDR3, as DNA: TGTGCCAGCAGCTTGGGACAGGGACTGAGTGGCTACACCTTC. Translation: CASSLGQGLSGYTF.

Here the CDR3 DNA reads TGTGCCACCAGTGACCCGACAGCGAATACCTACGAGCAGTACTTC. Translated, it gives CATSDPTANTYEQYF. V and J are TRBV24-1 and TRBJ2-7; the D gene is possibly TRBD1 (5 bases). The V gene lost 4 bases and the J gene lost 2 bases, with 14 bases spanning the gap. Germline CDR1 is KGHDR and CDR2 is SFDVKD. This CDR3 is 15 amino acids long.

The chain combines TRBV5-1 with TRBJ2-2, with TRBD2 as a possible D gene (6 bases). Deletions cut 7 bases from V and 4 bases from J, with 11 bases between. Germline V gene lookup returns CDR1 SGHRS and CDR2 YFSETQ. This CDR3 comprises 13 residues. The CDR3 region has the DNA TGCGCCAGCCGCCACGGGGGCACCGGGGAGCTGTTTTTT. Translation gives CASRHGGTGELFF.

The chain combines TRBV6-5 with TRBJ1-5; 9 bases map to TRBD1. CDR1 is MNHEY, CDR2 SVGAGI, per germline. The J segment lost 3 bases and the V segment lost 6 bases, leaving 3 bases of the junction unmatched. The CDR3 totals 14 residues. CDR3 bases: TGTGCCAGCAGCTGGACAGGGGTCAATCAGCCCCAGCATTTT. Amino acid sequence: CASSWTGVNQPQHF.

This sequence joins TRBV29-1 and TRBJ1-5; D remains ambiguous. The CDR3 covers 13 residues. The V gene's germline CDR1 is SQVTM and CDR2 ANQGSEA. V was trimmed by 6 bases and J by 0 bases, leaving 9 bases between them. CDR3 DNA: TGCAGCGTGGCCGGGGATAGCAATCAGCCCCAGCATTTT. This sequence encodes CSVAGDSNQPQHF. The full variable domain, completed using reference TRBV29-1 and TRBJ1-5, is SAVISQKPSRDICQRGTSLTIQCQVDSQVTMMFWYRQQPGQSLTLIATANQGSEATYESGFVIDKFPISRPNLTFSTLTVSNMSPEDSSIYLCSVAGDSNQPQHFGDGTRLSIL.

This clone was picked up a small number of times. This rearrangement joins TRBV10-3 to TRBJ2-1, with 11 bases identical to TRBD2. The CDR3 sequence is 13 residues long. CDR1 and CDR2 from the germline V gene are ENHRY and SYGVKD. V lost 9 bases, J lost 7 bases, and 5 bases stayed unmatched. This CDR3 reads CAIRLAGSNEQFF. CDR3 sequence (DNA): TGTGCCATTCGACTAGCGGGATCAAATGAGCAGTTCTTC.

The V gene is TRBV9, the J gene TRBJ1-6, with a weak D call TRBD1 (6 bases). The CDR3 is made up of 14 amino acids. The germline CDR1 and CDR2 sequences are SGDLS and YYNGEE. V was trimmed by 0 bases and J by 10 bases, leaving 11 bases between them. The CDR3 DNA sequence: TGTGCCAGCAGCGTAGACAGGGCGGGCTCACCCCTCCACTTT. Protein: CASSVDRAGSPLHF.

J is TRBJ1-1 and V is TRBV7-2; D is uncertain. Per the germline V gene, CDR1 is SGHTA and CDR2 is FQGNSA. The CDR3 is made up of 14 amino acids. With 1 base removed from V and 4 bases from J, the gap between germline ends came to 10 bases. CDR3 amino acids: CASSLVTGGTEAFF. For the CDR3, the DNA is TGTGCCAGCAGCTTAGTGACGGGAGGCACTGAAGCTTTCTTT.

The CDR3 DNA reads TGTGCCAGCAGCAAGGGACTAGCCCCAGATACGCAGTATTTT. It encodes CASSKGLAPDTQYF. J is TRBJ2-3 and V is TRBV7-2; 9 nucleotides match TRBD2. The V gene's germline CDR1 is SGHTA and CDR2 FQGNSA. J was trimmed by 4 bases and V by 5 bases; bases with no gene match: 4. The CDR3 extends over 14 amino acids.

The V and J genes are TRBV11-2 and TRBJ2-7; D is uncertain. Germline-derived CDR1 and CDR2 are SGHAT and FQNNGV. Deletions cut 3 bases from V and 3 bases from J, with 9 bases between. The CDR3 is 13 amino acids. This CDR3 reads CASSLSLNYEQYV. In DNA form, the CDR3 reads TGTGCCAGCAGCTTGTCCCTAAACTACGAGCAGTACGTC.

The chain is built from TRBV13 and TRBJ2-3, with 9 bases fitting TRBD1. CDR3 size: 15 residues. Trimming removed 5 bases from V and 4 bases from J; junction bases left unmatched: 7. Looked up from germline, CDR1 is PRHDT and CDR2 is FYEKMQ (reference sequence). CDR3 residues: CASSPPGQGADTQYF. The CDR3 DNA reads TGTGCCAGCAGCCCCCCGGGACAGGGCGCAGATACGCAGTATTTT.

The CDR3 spells CASSQEEGAYHQPQHF. The CDR3, as DNA: TGTGCCAGCAGCCAAGAGGAGGGGGCATATCATCAGCCCCAGCATTTT. The J gene is TRBJ1-5, the V gene TRBV4-2; 7 bases map to TRBD1. The CDR3 covers 16 residues. V gave up 0 bases and J gave up 5 bases; unmatched junction bases: 7. In germline, CDR1 is LGHNA, CDR2 YNFKEQ.

This clone was found a few times. The chain has TRBV4-1 and TRBJ1-1; 9 bases are shared with TRBD1. Per the germline V gene, CDR1 is MGHRA and CDR2 is YSYEKL. This CDR3 contains 13 residues. The ends lost 7 bases at V and 4 bases at J; junction bases unmatched: 4. The CDR3: CASIDRGGTEAFF. In nucleotides, the CDR3 is TGCGCCAGCATCGACAGGGGGGGCACTGAAGCTTTCTTT.